This entry lists 18 T cell receptor beta chains sequenced from one sample in a study of STAT5B mutations in CD4+ large granular lymphocyte leukemia. The table came from immunoSEQ multiplex PCR; TCRdb's copy has only in-frame clones and leaves some out. The sample includes roughly 26,000 clones, around 81% of them seen just once. The sequenced sample was CD4+ T cells from blood buffy coats. The receptors derive from a human donor in good health.

This clone has a handful of counts. This rearrangement joins TRBV28 to TRBJ2-7; D call uncertain. Trimming took off 5 bases at V and 4 bases at J, with 12 bases between the two ends. CDR1 and CDR2 (germline): MDHEN, SYDVKM. The CDR3 covers 13 residues. The CDR3 is CASSLHATYEQYV. The CDR3 DNA follows: TGTGCCAGCAGTCTCCACGCGACATACGAGCAGTACGTC.

There are a few counts of this clone. The rearrangement joins TRBV6-6 to TRBJ1-4, with D possibly being TRBD1 (5 bases). The CDR3 length is 13 residues. Germline CDR1 and CDR2: MNHNY and SVGAGI (reference sequence). Trimming stripped 6 bases from V and 0 bases from J, with 5 bases between. The CDR3 sequence: CASRGPTNEKLFF. CDR3 DNA sequence: TGTGCCAGCAGGGGGCCAACTAATGAAAAACTGTTTTTT.

This chain links TRBV2 with TRBJ2-1; maybe TRBD2 (6 bases). The CDR3 is made up of 13 amino acids. The V end was cut by 5 bases, the J end by 12 bases, with 17 bases between. Germline V gene lookup returns CDR1 SNHLY and CDR2 FYNNEI. CDR3 in DNA: TGTGCCAGCAGTTTTTACCCGCGGGACTCGCAGTTCTTC. Protein: CASSFYPRDSQFF.

This clone was recorded once. The chain uses TRBV5-5 and TRBJ1-5; TRBD1 is a possible D gene (6 bases). CDR3 length: 15 amino acids. CDR1 is SGHKS, CDR2 YYEKEE, per germline (reference sequence). The V end was cut by 0 bases, the J end by 7 bases, with 14 bases between. In nucleotides, the CDR3 is TGTGCCAGCAGCTTGGAGGGGGGCAGGACCCAGCCCCAGCATTTT. Translation: CASSLEGGRTQPQHF.

The V and J genes are TRBV27 and TRBJ1-3; TRBD1 matches 8 bases. The CDR3 sequence is 15 residues long. Trimming at V came to 4 bases and at J to 6 bases, leaving 8 bases not matched to a gene. From germline, CDR1 is MNHEY and CDR2 SMNVEV (reference sequence). This CDR3 is CASSSRTGSKNTIYF. As DNA, the CDR3 is TGTGCCAGCAGTTCCCGGACAGGGAGTAAAAACACCATATATTTT.

The CDR3: CASSFDYRRNTEAFF. CDR3 sequence (DNA): TGTGCCAGCAGTTTTGATTACAGGAGGAACACTGAAGCTTTCTTT. The chain joins TRBV6-5 to TRBJ1-1, with a tentative D call TRBD1 (5 bases). There are 15 residues in the CDR3. V was shortened by 4 bases and J by 1 base, with 13 bases between the two germline ends. From germline, CDR1 is MNHEY and CDR2 SVGAGI.

The rearrangement joins TRBV19 to TRBJ2-3; 16 nucleotides match TRBD2. V gave up 7 bases and J gave up 2 bases; unmatched junction bases: 12. CDR1 and CDR2 (germline): LNHDA, SQIVND (reference sequence). The CDR3 runs to 19 residues. CDR3 residues: CASTRSPGLAGGTTDTQYF. The DNA of the CDR3 is TGTGCCAGTACTCGCTCCCCGGGACTAGCGGGGGGGACCACAGATACGCAGTATTTT.

This clone was seen just once. This specimen includes other DNA sequences encoding the same CDR3. This rearrangement joins TRBV2 to TRBJ2-5; the match to TRBD1 covers 7 bases. The CDR3 consists of 13 residues. The junction had 6 bases not matched to a gene; V was cut back by 6 bases and J by 5 bases. CDR1 SNHLY and CDR2 FYNNEI come from the germline V gene. The CDR3 nucleotides read TGTGCCAGCAGCTACAGGGGCGGGGAGACCCAGTACTTC. It is translated as CASSYRGGETQYF.

The chain couples TRBV25-1 to TRBJ2-5; tentatively, D is TRBD2 (6 bases). V was trimmed by 1 base and J by 5 bases, leaving 17 bases between them. The CDR3 is 16 residues long. Germline loops: CDR1 MGHDK, CDR2 SYGVNS. The CDR3 loop is CASSELGVGAGETQYF. As DNA, the CDR3 is TGTGCCAGCAGTGAATTGGGGGTAGGGGCGGGGGAGACCCAGTACTTC.

This sequence joins TRBV7-2 and TRBJ2-5, with 12 bases identical to TRBD2. Germline lookup yields CDR1 SGHTA and CDR2 FQGNSA. The trim removed 3 bases at V and 5 bases at J, leaving 7 bases unmatched. This CDR3 spans 16 amino acids. CDR3 sequence: CASSLRLAGAQETQYF. CDR3 in DNA: TGTGCCAGCAGCTTGAGACTAGCGGGGGCTCAGGAGACCCAGTACTTC.

The chain employs TRBV5-1 and TRBJ2-1; 10 bases align to TRBD1. Looked up from germline, CDR1 is SGHRS and CDR2 is YFSETQ. V dropped 3 bases and J dropped 14; count of bases not matched to a gene: 8. This CDR3 is built from 13 residues. The CDR3 is CASSSIFGTGEFF. CDR3 nucleotides: TGCGCCAGCAGCTCTATTTTCGGGACAGGGGAGTTCTTC.

This chain links TRBV4-1 with TRBJ2-2, with D hard to call. The germline V and J ends were trimmed by 0 bases and 8 bases, with 4 bases remaining between them. Germline V CDR1 and CDR2: MGHRA, YSYEKL. The CDR3 is 12 amino acids. As DNA, the CDR3 is TGCGCCAGCAGCCAAGAAGTGGGGGAGCTGTTTTTT. This translates into CASSQEVGELFF.

The rearrangement joins TRBV7-2 to TRBJ2-5; D gene ambiguous. The CDR3 runs to 16 residues. V lost 5 bases and J 2 bases, leaving 18 bases between the germline ends. Germline V gene data show CDR1 as SGHTA and CDR2 as FQGNSA. CDR3 region: CASSLVYPLWQETQYF. CDR3 DNA sequence: TGTGCCAGCAGCCTCGTGTATCCATTATGGCAAGAGACCCAGTACTTC.

The V gene is TRBV11-1, the J gene TRBJ2-1; TRBD2 aligns across 8 bases. Per germline, CDR1 SGHAT and CDR2 FQDESV (reference sequence). With V trimmed by 6 bases and J by 13 bases, 14 bases remained unmatched. The CDR3 is made up of 14 amino acids. The CDR3 loop is CASRETSGLKDQFF. The CDR3 DNA reads as TGTGCCAGCAGAGAAACTAGCGGTCTCAAGGATCAGTTCTTC.

This chain links TRBV10-1 with TRBJ2-7; 7 nucleotides match TRBD1. CDR1 and CDR2 from the germline V gene are WNHNN and SYGVQD (reference sequence). V shed 5 bases, J shed 12 bases, and the junction held 4 bases outside the gene matches. The CDR3 length is 10 residues. This chain's CDR3 is CASSFGTVYV. CDR3 bases: TGCGCCAGCAGTTTCGGGACAGTGTACGTC.

This clone was counted a single time. This chain connects TRBV18 to TRBJ2-2; the D is unclear. V lost 0 bases and J 0 bases, leaving 11 bases between the germline ends. The CDR3 has 17 amino acids. CDR1 is KGHSH and CDR2 is LQKENI in the germline V gene. CDR3 sequence: CASSPPGQRSNTGELFF. The DNA of the CDR3 is TGTGCCAGCTCACCACCGGGCCAGCGCTCGAACACCGGGGAGCTGTTTTTT.

This clone turned up a few times. The gene calls are TRBV19 and TRBJ2-1; TRBD1 agrees at 8 bases. This CDR3 comprises 14 residues. From germline, CDR1 is LNHDA and CDR2 SQIVND (reference sequence). V shed 7 bases, J shed 5 bases, and the junction held 7 bases outside the gene matches. In nucleotides, the CDR3 is TGTGCCAGTATGGTCGGACAGGGTAACAATGAGCAGTTCTTC. This encodes CASMVGQGNNEQFF.

V usage is TRBV30 and J usage is TRBJ1-3; 7 bases agree with TRBD1. Germline CDR1 and CDR2: GTSNPN and SVGIG (reference sequence). After removal of 3 bases from V and 0 bases from J, the junction contained 5 bases not matched to a gene. The CDR3 extends over 15 amino acids. CDR3 nucleotide sequence: TGTGCCTGGAGCAAAGACAGGGCCTCTGGAAACACCATATATTTT. This encodes CAWSKDRASGNTIYF.